The 2 T cell receptor beta chains given below trace back to one sample, sequenced in a study of shared clonotypes between healthy human individuals. TCRdb's table, derived via immunoSEQ multiplex PCR, lists solely in-frame clones and lacks some. The sample includes roughly 2.4 million clones, under 97% of them seen just once. The sample taken for sequencing was naive CD4+ T cells sorted from blood. Subset given: CD45RA+ positively selected. The receptors originated from a man between 18 and 29 years old in good health.

The V and J genes are TRBV25-1 and TRBJ1-1, with 7 bases fitting TRBD1. This CDR3 region has 15 residues. Germline CDR1 MGHDK, CDR2 SYGVNS. Trimming cost V 10 bases and J 7 bases; bases outside gene matches: 18. CDR3 residues: CATRDSSGGSFEAFF. The CDR3 DNA is TGTGCCACCAGGGACAGCTCGGGAGGGAGCTTTGAAGCTTTCTTT.

This clone was seen a single time. The chain recombines TRBV18 with TRBJ2-7; weak D call: TRBD1 (6 bases). The germline gives CDR1 KGHSH, CDR2 LQKENI. There are 14 residues in the CDR3. The V and J ends lost 6 bases and 5 bases respectively, with 17 bases between them. CDR3 protein: CASSRDTVADEQYF. The CDR3 DNA is TGTGCCAGCTCCAGGGACACGGTGGCTGACGAGCAGTACTTC.